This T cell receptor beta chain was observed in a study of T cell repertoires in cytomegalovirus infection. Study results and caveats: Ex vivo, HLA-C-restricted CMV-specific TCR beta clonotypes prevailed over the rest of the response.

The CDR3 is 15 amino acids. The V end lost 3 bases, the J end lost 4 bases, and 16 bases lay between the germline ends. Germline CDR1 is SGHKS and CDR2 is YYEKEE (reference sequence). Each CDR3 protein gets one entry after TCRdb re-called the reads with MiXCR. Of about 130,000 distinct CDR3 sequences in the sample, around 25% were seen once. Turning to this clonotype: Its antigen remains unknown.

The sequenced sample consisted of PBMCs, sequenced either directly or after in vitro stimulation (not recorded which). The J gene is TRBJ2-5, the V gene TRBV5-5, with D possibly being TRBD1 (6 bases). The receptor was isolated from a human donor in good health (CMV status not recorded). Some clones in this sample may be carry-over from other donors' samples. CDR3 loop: CASSSPTGNSETQYF. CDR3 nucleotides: TGTGCCAGCAGCTCACCAACAGGGAATTCAGAGACCCAGTACTTC. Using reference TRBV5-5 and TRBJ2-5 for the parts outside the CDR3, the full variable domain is DAGVTQSPTHLIKTRGQQVTLRCSPISGHKSVSWYQQVLGQGPQFIFQYYEKEERGRGNFPDRFSARQFPNYSSELNVNALLLGDSALYLCASSSPTGNSETQYFGPGTRLLVL.